This T cell receptor beta chain appears in the sequencing data of a study of CD8+CD57+ T cells in acquired aplastic anemia. Across the study: The average for DNA from sorted CD4+ and CD8+ cells was 3.2 ug.

Trimming stripped 2 bases from V and 11 bases from J, with 9 bases between. The CDR3 extends over 12 amino acids. Germline V gene lookup returns CDR1 SEHNR and CDR2 FQNEAQ (reference sequence). Study-wide findings and caveats: The number of CD8+ CDR3 sequences shared by patients and controls was twenty-nine.

Template material for TCR beta VDJ and CDR3 profiling consisted of genomic DNA. One entry per CDR3 protein results from TCRdb running MiXCR on the reads. The repertoire holds 160,000 or so distinct CDR3 sequences, 45% to 55% seen once, with 25% to 35% in the top ten. Patients sequenced had flow cytometry evidence of CD8+CD57+ cell expansion. With respect to this clonotype: Its matching antigen is unknown.

The sequence came from a human donor with aplastic anemia. V and J are TRBV7-9 and TRBJ2-2, with D hard to call. Specimen: sorted CD4+, CD8+, or CD8+CD57+ T cells (not recorded which) from PBMCs. The CDR3 reads CASSLYINELFF. The CDR3, as DNA: TGTGCCAGCAGCTTATATATCAATGAGCTGTTTTTT.